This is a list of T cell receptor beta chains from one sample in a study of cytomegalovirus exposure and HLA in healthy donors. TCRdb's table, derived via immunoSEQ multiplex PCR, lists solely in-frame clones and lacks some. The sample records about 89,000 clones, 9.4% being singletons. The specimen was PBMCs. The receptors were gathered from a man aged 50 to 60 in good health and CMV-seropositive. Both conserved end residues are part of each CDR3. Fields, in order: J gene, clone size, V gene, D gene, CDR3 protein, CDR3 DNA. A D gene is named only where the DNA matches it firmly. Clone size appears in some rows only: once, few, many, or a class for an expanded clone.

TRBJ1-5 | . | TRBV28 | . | CASSSTSGQSWPQHF | TGTGCCAGCAGTTCTACCTCCGGACAGTCCTGGCCCCAGCATTTT
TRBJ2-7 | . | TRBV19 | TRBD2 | CASSNGLAGDTYEQYF | TGTGCCAGTAGTAACGGACTAGCGGGAGACACCTACGAGCAGTACTTC
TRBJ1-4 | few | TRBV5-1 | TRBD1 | CASRATGDGEKLFF | TGCGCCAGCAGAGCGACAGGGGACGGGGAAAAACTGTTTTTT
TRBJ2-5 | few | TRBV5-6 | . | CASSLGLAEPQYF | TGTGCCAGCAGCTTGGGCCTGGCGGAGCCCCAGTACTTC
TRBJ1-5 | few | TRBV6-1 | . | CASGGLSRDNQPQHF | TGTGCCAGCGGGGGACTTAGCAGGGACAATCAGCCCCAGCATTTT
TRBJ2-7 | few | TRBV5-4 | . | CASSARQTYEQYF | TGTGCCAGCAGCGCTAGACAGACCTACGAGCAGTACTTC
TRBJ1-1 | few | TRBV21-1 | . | CEIAGPRAEAFF | TGTGAGATTGCGGGGCCAAGAGCTGAAGCTTTCTTT
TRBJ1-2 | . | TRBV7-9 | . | CASSRERAANYGYTF | TGTGCCAGCAGCCGAGAGCGGGCTGCCAACTATGGCTACACCTTC
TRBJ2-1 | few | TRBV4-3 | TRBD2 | CASSQDWLAADNEQFF | TGCGCCAGCAGCCAAGATTGGCTAGCGGCCGACAATGAGCAGTTCTTC
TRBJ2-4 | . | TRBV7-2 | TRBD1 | CASSSTTGSAKNIQYF | TGTGCCAGCAGCTCCACGACAGGGTCGGCCAAAAACATTCAGTACTTC
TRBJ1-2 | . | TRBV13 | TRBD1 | CASSVRGQPNYGYTF | TGTGCCAGCAGCGTGCGGGGACAGCCTAACTATGGCTACACCTTC
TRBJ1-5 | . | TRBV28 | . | CASSRGGGGNQPQHF | TGTGCCAGCAGTCGGGGGGGCGGCGGCAATCAGCCCCAGCATTTT
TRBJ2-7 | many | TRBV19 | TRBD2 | CASSGLGSYEQYF | TGTGCCAGTAGTGGACTAGGATCCTACGAGCAGTACTTC
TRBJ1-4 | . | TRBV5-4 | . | CASSLGRGNEKLFF | TGTGCCAGCAGCTTGGGCAGGGGTAATGAAAAACTGTTTTTT
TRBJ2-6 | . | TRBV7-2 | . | CASSFPRGANVLTF | TGTGCCAGCAGCTTCCCTAGGGGGGCCAACGTCCTGACTTTC
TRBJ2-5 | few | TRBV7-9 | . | CASSFRTDGETQYF | TGTGCCAGCAGCTTCCGGACTGACGGGGAGACCCAGTACTTC
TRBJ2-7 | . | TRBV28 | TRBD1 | CASRSDRTGEYEQYF | TGTGCCAGCAGATCTGACCGGACAGGGGAGTACGAGCAGTACTTC
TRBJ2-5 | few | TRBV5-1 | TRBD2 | CASSYSSGQETQYF | TGCGCCAGCAGCTACTCTAGCGGACAAGAGACCCAGTACTTC
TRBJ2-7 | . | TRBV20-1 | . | CSARLDHEQYF | TGCAGTGCCCGACTTGATCACGAGCAGTACTTC
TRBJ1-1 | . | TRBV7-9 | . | CASSLGRQSLEAFF | TGTGCCAGCAGCTTAGGTCGTCAGTCCCTAGAGGCTTTCTTT
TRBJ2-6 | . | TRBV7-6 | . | CASSLSANVLTF | TGTGCCAGCAGCTTGAGTGCCAACGTCCTGACTTTC
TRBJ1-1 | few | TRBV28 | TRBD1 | CASSVTGQGANEAFF | TGTGCCAGCAGTGTCACAGGACAGGGGGCCAATGAAGCTTTCTTT
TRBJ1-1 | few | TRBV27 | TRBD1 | CASKNRDRLEAFF | TGTGCCAGCAAGAACCGGGACAGGCTTGAAGCTTTCTTT
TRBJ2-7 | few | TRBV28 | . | CASSFNYEQYF | TGTGCCAGCAGTTTCAACTACGAGCAGTACTTC
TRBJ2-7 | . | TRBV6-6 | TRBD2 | CAAGAGGPYEQYF | TGTGCCGCGGGGGCGGGAGGACCCTACGAGCAGTACTTC
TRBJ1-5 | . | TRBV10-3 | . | CAPRRGRSNQPQHF | TGTGCCCCGAGGAGGGGACGAAGCAATCAGCCCCAGCATTTT
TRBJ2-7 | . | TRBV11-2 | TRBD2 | CASSFPTAGAYYEQYF | TGTGCCAGCAGCTTCCCTACGGCGGGAGCTTACTACGAGCAGTACTTC
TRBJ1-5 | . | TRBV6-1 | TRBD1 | CASRDREGQPQHF | TGTGCCAGCAGGGACAGGGAGGGTCAGCCCCAGCATTTT
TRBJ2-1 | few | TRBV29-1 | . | CSVVQNEQFF | TGCAGCGTTGTACAGAATGAGCAGTTCTTC
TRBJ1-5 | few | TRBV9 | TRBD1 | CASSGDSSNQPQHF | TGTGCCAGCAGCGGGGACAGCAGCAATCAGCCCCAGCATTTT
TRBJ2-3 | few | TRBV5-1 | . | CASSFSTRSSTDTQYF | TGCGCCAGCAGCTTTTCAACGCGTTCTAGCACAGATACGCAGTATTTT
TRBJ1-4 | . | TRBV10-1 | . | CASSVGGVLDEKLFF | TGCGCCAGCAGTGTGGGGGGAGTGCTAGATGAAAAACTGTTTTTT
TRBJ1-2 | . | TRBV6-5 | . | CASSLAGYGYTF | TGTGCCAGCAGCCTCGCAGGGTATGGCTACACCTTC
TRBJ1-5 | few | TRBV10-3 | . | CAISGRSNQPQHF | TGTGCCATCAGTGGCCGGTCGAATCAGCCCCAGCATTTT
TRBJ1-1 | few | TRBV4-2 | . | CASSQESFGGSLNTEAFF | TGTGCCAGCAGCCAAGAGTCGTTCGGAGGCAGCTTGAACACTGAAGCTTTCTTT
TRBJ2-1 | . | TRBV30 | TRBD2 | CAWTPLAVSYNEQFF | TGTGCCTGGACCCCTCTAGCGGTCTCCTACAATGAGCAGTTCTTC
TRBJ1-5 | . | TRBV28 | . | CASRSTGSLSNQPQHF | TGTGCCAGCAGATCCACAGGGTCCCTCAGCAATCAGCCCCAGCATTTT
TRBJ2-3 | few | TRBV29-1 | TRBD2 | CSVEGVSAGVADTQYF | TGCAGCGTTGAAGGGGTGTCAGCGGGAGTCGCGGATACGCAGTATTTT
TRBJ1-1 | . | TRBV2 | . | CASSVGGTDTEAFF | TGTGCCAGCAGTGTAGGCGGGACGGACACTGAAGCTTTCTTT
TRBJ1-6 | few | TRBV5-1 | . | CASSPGGRNSPLHF | TGCGCCAGCAGCCCGGGGGGAAGAAATTCACCCCTCCACTTT
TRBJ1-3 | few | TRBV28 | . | CASSRPTGLLRGNTIYF | TGTGCCAGCAGTCGACCCACAGGGCTTTTGAGGGGAAACACCATATATTTT
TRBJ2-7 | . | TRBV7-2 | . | CASSLTSYEQYF | TGTGCCAGCAGCTTAACCAGTTACGAGCAGTACTTC
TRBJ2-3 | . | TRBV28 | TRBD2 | CASSLSGLGGRVDTQYF | TGTGCCAGCAGTTTATCTGGGCTCGGCGGGAGAGTGGATACGCAGTATTTT
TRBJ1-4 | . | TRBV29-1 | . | CSVIWGGNEKLFF | TGCAGCGTTATCTGGGGGGGTAATGAAAAACTGTTTTTT
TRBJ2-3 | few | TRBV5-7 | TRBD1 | CASSRAGTVTDTQYF | TGTGCCAGCAGCCGTGCCGGGACAGTAACGGATACGCAGTATTTT
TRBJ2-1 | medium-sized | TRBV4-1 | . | CASSQDAGTSYNEQFF | TGCGCCAGCAGCCAAGATGCCGGGACATCCTACAATGAGCAGTTCTTC
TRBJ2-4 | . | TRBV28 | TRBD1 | CASSTLTGYLAKNIQYF | TGTGCCAGCAGTACCTTGACAGGGTACCTAGCCAAAAACATTCAGTACTTC
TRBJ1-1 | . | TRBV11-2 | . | CASSPRTNTEAFF | TGTGCCAGCAGCCCTCGGACAAACACTGAAGCTTTCTTT
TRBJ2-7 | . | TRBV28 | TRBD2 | CASSASGRIIYEQYF | TGTGCCAGCAGTGCAAGCGGGAGGATCATCTACGAGCAGTACTTC
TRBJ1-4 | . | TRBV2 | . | CASSGWPDGVEKLFF | TGTGCCAGCAGTGGGTGGCCAGACGGAGTCGAAAAACTGTTTTTT
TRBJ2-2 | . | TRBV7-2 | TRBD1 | CASSLAQGAPGELFF | TGTGCCAGCAGCTTAGCGCAGGGGGCCCCCGGGGAGCTGTTTTTT
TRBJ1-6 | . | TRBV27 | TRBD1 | CASSRGQGSSPLHF | TGTGCCAGCAGCCGGGGACAGGGAAGCTCACCCCTCCACTTT
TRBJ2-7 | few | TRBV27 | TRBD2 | CASSLRASGYEQYF | TGTGCCAGCAGTTTAAGGGCTAGCGGCTACGAGCAGTACTTC
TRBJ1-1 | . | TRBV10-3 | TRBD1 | CAISEGQGNPNTEAFF | TGTGCCATCAGTGAGGGACAGGGGAACCCAAACACTGAAGCTTTCTTT